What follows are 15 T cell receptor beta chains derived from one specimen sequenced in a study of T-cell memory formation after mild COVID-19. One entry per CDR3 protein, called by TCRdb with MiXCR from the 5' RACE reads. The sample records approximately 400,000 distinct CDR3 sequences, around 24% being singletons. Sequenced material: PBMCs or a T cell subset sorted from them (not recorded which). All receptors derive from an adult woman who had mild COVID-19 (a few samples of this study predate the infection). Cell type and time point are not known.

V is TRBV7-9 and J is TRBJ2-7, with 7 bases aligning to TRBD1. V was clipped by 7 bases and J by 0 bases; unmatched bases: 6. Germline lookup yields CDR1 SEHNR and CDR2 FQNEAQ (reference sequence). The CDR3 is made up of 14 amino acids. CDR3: CASTATGVSYEQYF. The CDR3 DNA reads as TGTGCCAGCACCGCCACAGGGGTCTCCTACGAGCAGTACTTC.

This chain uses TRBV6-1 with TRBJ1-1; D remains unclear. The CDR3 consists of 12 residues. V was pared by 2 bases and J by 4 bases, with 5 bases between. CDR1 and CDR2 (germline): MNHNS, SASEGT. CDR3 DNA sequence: TGTGCCAGCAGTGAATCGGCCACTGAAGCTTTCTTT. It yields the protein CASSESATEAFF.

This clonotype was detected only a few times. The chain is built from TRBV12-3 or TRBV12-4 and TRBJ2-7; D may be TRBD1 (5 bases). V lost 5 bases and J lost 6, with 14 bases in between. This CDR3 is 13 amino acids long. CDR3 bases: TGTGCCAGCAGTCTGGACATGGTCTCCGAGCAGTACTTC. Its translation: CASSLDMVSEQYF.

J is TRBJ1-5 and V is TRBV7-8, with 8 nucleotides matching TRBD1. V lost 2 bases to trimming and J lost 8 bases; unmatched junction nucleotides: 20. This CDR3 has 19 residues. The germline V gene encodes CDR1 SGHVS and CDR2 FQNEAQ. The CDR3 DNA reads TGTGCCAGCAGCTTAAAAAGGGGACAGGCCAAGCTAAAGGGGGAGCCCCAGCATTTT. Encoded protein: CASSLKRGQAKLKGEPQHF.

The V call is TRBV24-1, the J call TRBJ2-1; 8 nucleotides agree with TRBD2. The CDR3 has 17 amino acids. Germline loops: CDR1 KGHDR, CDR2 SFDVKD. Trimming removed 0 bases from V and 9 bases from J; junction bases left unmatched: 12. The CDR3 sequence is CATSDLAPRGALSEQFF. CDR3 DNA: TGTGCCACCAGTGATTTGGCCCCGCGGGGGGCGTTAAGTGAGCAGTTCTTC.

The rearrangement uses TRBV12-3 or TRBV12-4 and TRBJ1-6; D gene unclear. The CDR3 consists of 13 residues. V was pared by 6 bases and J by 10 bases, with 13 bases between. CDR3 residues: CASSPSGGSPLHF. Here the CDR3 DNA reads TGTGCCAGCAGCCCGAGCGGTGGATCACCCCTCCACTTT.

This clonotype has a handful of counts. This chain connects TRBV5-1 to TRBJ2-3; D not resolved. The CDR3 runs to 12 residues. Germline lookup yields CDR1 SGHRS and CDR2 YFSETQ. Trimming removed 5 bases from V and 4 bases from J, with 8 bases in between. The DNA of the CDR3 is TGCGCCAGCAGTCCCGGATCAGATACGCAGTATTTT. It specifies CASSPGSDTQYF.

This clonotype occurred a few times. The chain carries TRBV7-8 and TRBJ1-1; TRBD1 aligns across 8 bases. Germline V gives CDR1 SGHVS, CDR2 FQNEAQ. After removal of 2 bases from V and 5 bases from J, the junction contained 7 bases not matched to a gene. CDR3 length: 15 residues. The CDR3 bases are TGTGCCAGCAGCTTACGGACAGGGTGGGGAACTGAAGCTTTCTTT. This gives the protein CASSLRTGWGTEAFF.

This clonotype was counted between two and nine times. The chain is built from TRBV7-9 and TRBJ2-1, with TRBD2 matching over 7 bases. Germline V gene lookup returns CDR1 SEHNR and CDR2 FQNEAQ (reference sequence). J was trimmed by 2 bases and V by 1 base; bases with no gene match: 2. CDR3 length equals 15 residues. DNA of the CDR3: TGTGCCAGCAGCTTAGTCCGGGGGGCCTACAATGAGCAGTTCTTC. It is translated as CASSLVRGAYNEQFF. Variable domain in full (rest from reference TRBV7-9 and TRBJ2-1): DTGVSQNPRHKITKRGQNVTFRCDPISEHNRLYWYRQTLGQGPEFLTYFQNEAQLEKSRLLSDRFSAERPKGSFSTLEIQRTEQGDSAMYLCASSLVRGAYNEQFFGPGTRLTVL.

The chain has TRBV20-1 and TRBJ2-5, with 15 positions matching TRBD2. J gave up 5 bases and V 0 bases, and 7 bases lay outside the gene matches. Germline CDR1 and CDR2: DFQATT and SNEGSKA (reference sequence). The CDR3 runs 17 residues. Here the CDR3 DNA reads TGCAGTGCTAGAGAACCGGGACTAGCGGGGGGCCGGGAGACCCAGTACTTC. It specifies CSAREPGLAGGRETQYF.

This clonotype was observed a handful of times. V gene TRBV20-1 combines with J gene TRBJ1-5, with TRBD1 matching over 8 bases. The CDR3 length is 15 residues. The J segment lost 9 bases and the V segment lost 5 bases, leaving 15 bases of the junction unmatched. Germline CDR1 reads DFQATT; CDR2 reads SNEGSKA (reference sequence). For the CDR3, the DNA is TGCAGTGCTGGTGCGACAGGGGTTACCCGGCGGCCCCAGCATTTT. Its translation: CSAGATGVTRRPQHF.

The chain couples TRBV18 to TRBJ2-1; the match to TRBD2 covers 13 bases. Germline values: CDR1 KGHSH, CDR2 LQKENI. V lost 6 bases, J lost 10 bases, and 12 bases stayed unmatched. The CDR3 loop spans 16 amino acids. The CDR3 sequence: CASSSTGTSGTLEQFF. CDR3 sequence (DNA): TGTGCCAGCTCCTCGACTGGGACTAGCGGGACATTGGAGCAGTTCTTC.

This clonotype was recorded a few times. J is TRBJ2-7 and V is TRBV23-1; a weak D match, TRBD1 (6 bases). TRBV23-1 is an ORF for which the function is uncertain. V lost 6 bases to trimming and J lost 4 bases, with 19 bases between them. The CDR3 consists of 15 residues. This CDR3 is CASRDHDRKEYEQYF. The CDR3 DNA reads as TGCGCCAGCAGGGACCACGACAGGAAGGAATACGAGCAGTACTTC.

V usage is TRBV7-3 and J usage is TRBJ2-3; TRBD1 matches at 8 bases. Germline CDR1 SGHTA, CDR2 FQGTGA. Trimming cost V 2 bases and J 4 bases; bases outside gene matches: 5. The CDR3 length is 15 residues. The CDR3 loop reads CASSLRRTGSDTQYF. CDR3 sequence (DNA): TGTGCCAGCAGCTTACGAAGGACAGGGTCAGATACGCAGTATTTT.

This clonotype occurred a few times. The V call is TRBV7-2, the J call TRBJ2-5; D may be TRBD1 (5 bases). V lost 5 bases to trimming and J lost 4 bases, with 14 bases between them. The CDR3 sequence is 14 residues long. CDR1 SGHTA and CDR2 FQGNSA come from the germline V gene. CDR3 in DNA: TGTGCCAGCAGCCTCGATCAAGGGGCAGAGACCCAGTACTTC. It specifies CASSLDQGAETQYF.